These 19 T cell receptor beta chains were all obtained from the same sample, sequenced in a study of cytomegalovirus exposure and HLA in healthy donors. Vbeta (60) and Jbeta (13) primers were used in the PCR. Using immunoSEQ multiplex PCR, the repertoire was profiled, and TCRdb retains in-frame clones only, with some absent. The data contain under 200,000 clones, 70% to 80% of them singletons. Sequencing input: PBMCs. Source of these receptors: a man in his 60s in good health and CMV-seronegative.

The chain links TRBV12-2 to TRBJ1-2; no check of the table's D call, TRBD1, against the DNA was made. TRBV12-2 is recorded as a pseudogene. There are 15 residues in the CDR3. The CDR3 protein is CARGAGGQANYGYTF. The DNA of the CDR3 is TGTGCAAGGGGGGCAGGGGGGCAGGCTAACTATGGCTACACCTTC.

The chain joins TRBV5-1 to TRBJ2-5; no firm D call. The tail of the sequence fits TRBJ2-7 better, so the J call may be wrong. Germline CDR1 and CDR2: SGHRS and YFSETQ. The CDR3 runs 13 residues. This CDR3 is CASSQPGTYEQYF. CDR3 in DNA: TGCGCCAGCAGCCAACCGGGTACCTACGAGCAGTACTTC.

The gene calls are TRBV6-1 and TRBJ2-2, with 8 bases matching TRBD2. The V gene end was trimmed by 0 bases and the J gene end by 1 base; junction bases not matched to a gene: 10. The CDR3 has 19 residues. Germline V CDR1 and CDR2: MNHNS, SASEGT. The DNA of the CDR3 is TGTGCCAGCAGTGAAGCCCTCGGAGCGGGGGCCCTGAACACCGGGGAGCTGTTTTTT. This sequence encodes CASSEALGAGALNTGELFF.

The rearrangement joins TRBV19 to TRBJ1-1; TRBD1 is a possible D gene (6 bases). This CDR3 has 14 amino acids. The ends were cut back, 4 bases at V and 0 bases at J, with 9 bases in the middle. CDR1 and CDR2 (germline): LNHDA, SQIVND (reference sequence). CDR3 residues: CASSKDSLNTEAFF. CDR3 nucleotide sequence: TGTGCCAGTAGTAAGGACAGTCTGAACACTGAAGCTTTCTTT.

Written as DNA, the CDR3 is TGTGCCAGTAGTGGACTCAGGGCGGGGGGCTACACCTTC. Its protein is CASSGLRAGGYTF. This chain connects TRBV19 to TRBJ1-2, with D possibly TRBD1 on 5 matching bases. The germline V gene encodes CDR1 LNHDA and CDR2 SQIVND (reference sequence). V was shortened by 5 bases and J by 8 bases, with 15 bases between the two germline ends. CDR3 length: 13 residues. The whole variable domain, remainder taken from reference TRBV19 and TRBJ1-2, is DGGITQSPKYLFRKEGQNVTLSCEQNLNHDAMYWYRQDPGQGLRLIYYSQIVNDFQKGDIAEGYSVSREKKESFPLTVTSAQKNPTAFYLCASSGLRAGGYTFGSGTRLTVV.

This clone was seen a few times. The rearrangement links TRBV18 to TRBJ1-1, with a tentative D call TRBD1 (5 bases). Germline V gene data show CDR1 as KGHSH and CDR2 as LQKENI. Trimming pared 5 bases from V and 1 base from J, leaving 23 bases between. The CDR3 contains 18 residues. The CDR3 DNA is TGTGCCAGCTCAGCCAGGACCAGGGCCCTGCGGTGGAACACTGAAGCTTTCTTT. Encoded protein: CASSARTRALRWNTEAFF.

V is TRBV18 and J is TRBJ1-4; 9 bases map to TRBD1. Germline V gene lookup returns CDR1 KGHSH and CDR2 LQKENI. This CDR3 is built from 15 residues. With 0 bases clipped from V and 4 bases from J, the junction kept 0 bases outside the gene matches. The CDR3 DNA sequence: TGTGCCAGCTCACCACCGGGACAGGGTAATGAAAAACTGTTTTTT. Translated, it gives CASSPPGQGNEKLFF.

The genes are TRBV2 and TRBJ2-5; 7 bases line up with TRBD1. There are 15 residues in the CDR3. V lost 3 bases to trimming and J lost 5 bases; unmatched junction nucleotides: 9. Germline-derived CDR1 and CDR2 are SNHLY and FYNNEI. DNA of the CDR3: TGTGCCAGCAGTGAGGAGACAGGGTCGGGGGAGACCCAGTACTTC. It translates to CASSEETGSGETQYF.

V gene TRBV28 combines with J gene TRBJ1-1; 10 bases are a match to TRBD1. The germline CDR1 and CDR2 sequences are MDHEN and SYDVKM. CDR3 length: 14 residues. V dropped 6 bases and J dropped 5; count of bases not matched to a gene: 6. The CDR3 loop is CASRGGTGVTEAFF. For the CDR3, the DNA is TGTGCCAGCAGGGGGGGGACAGGGGTGACTGAAGCTTTCTTT.

J is TRBJ2-7 and V is TRBV7-2, with D unclear. Per germline, CDR1 SGHTA and CDR2 FQGNSA. CDR3 length: 13 amino acids. V lost 4 bases to trimming and J lost 2 bases, with 9 bases between them. The DNA for the CDR3 is TGTGCCAGCAGCTCTAACTCGCCCTACGAGCAGTACTTC. Protein sequence: CASSSNSPYEQYF.

The chain links TRBV2 to TRBJ1-5, with D perhaps TRBD1 (6 bases). Trimming left V 7 bases short and J 9 bases short, with 22 bases between. The CDR3 extends over 15 amino acids. Germline V gene lookup returns CDR1 SNHLY and CDR2 FYNNEI. CDR3 protein: CASTKDGGSLGPQHF. Here the CDR3 DNA reads TGTGCCAGCACCAAAGATGGGGGCAGTCTTGGGCCCCAGCATTTT.

The chain joins TRBV29-1 to TRBJ2-3; 12 bases fit TRBD2. Germline assignment: CDR1 SQVTM and CDR2 ANQGSEA. V lost 3 bases and J lost 4; bases outside the gene matches: 11. There are 17 residues in the CDR3. CDR3 loop: CSVDGLAGGGVPDTQYF. The DNA of the CDR3 is TGCAGCGTTGATGGTCTAGCGGGAGGGGGGGTCCCAGATACGCAGTATTTT.

This clone has just a few counts. V gene TRBV29-1 combines with J gene TRBJ2-1; 7 bases agree with TRBD2. The V and J ends lost 2 bases and 4 bases, in that order; junction bases with no gene match: 5. The germline V gene has CDR1 SQVTM and CDR2 ANQGSEA. The CDR3 is 14 residues long. CDR3 nucleotides: TGCAGCGTTGAAATAACGGGGGGATACAATGAGCAGTTCTTC. Translating it yields CSVEITGGYNEQFF.

The V gene is TRBV19, the J gene TRBJ1-5; 7 bases are a match to TRBD1. The V and J ends lost 8 bases and 2 bases, in that order; junction bases with no gene match: 9. CDR1 and CDR2 from the germline V gene are LNHDA and SQIVND (reference sequence). The CDR3 sequence is 15 residues long. CDR3 sequence reads: CASVFRDSRNQPQHF. CDR3 nucleotide sequence: TGTGCCAGTGTTTTTAGGGACAGCCGCAATCAGCCCCAGCATTTT.

This clone turned up a few times. This sequence joins TRBV6-5 and TRBJ2-1; 8 bases match TRBD1. This CDR3 spans 14 amino acids. J gave up 4 bases and V 5 bases, and 4 bases lay outside the gene matches. Germline CDR1 is MNHEY and CDR2 is SVGAGI. The chain's CDR3 is CASSPRTGYNEQFF. CDR3 DNA: TGTGCCAGCAGTCCGAGGACAGGGTACAATGAGCAGTTCTTC.

The chain carries TRBV19 and TRBJ2-3; D is perhaps TRBD1 (6 bases). Germline-derived CDR1 and CDR2 are LNHDA and SQIVND (reference sequence). V was cut by 4 bases and J by 4 bases, with 12 bases left in between. The CDR3 totals 14 residues. DNA for the CDR3: TGTGCCAGTAGTAGTCAGGGGTTGGCAGATACGCAGTATTTT. Residues: CASSSQGLADTQYF.

Comments on this clone: Other DNA sequences in this specimen translate into the identical CDR3. The rearrangement uses TRBV18 and TRBJ2-5, with 11 bases fitting TRBD2. Per the germline V gene, CDR1 is KGHSH and CDR2 is LQKENI. The J segment lost 3 bases and the V segment lost 3 bases, leaving 0 bases of the junction unmatched. There are 14 residues in the CDR3. CDR3 residues: CASSPGLAEETQYF. In nucleotides, the CDR3 is TGTGCCAGCTCACCGGGACTAGCGGAAGAGACCCAGTACTTC.

V is TRBV5-1 and J is TRBJ2-5, with 8 bases identical to TRBD1. Germline lookup yields CDR1 SGHRS and CDR2 YFSETQ. V dropped 2 bases and J dropped 0; count of bases not matched to a gene: 21. This CDR3 spans 21 amino acids. CDR3 sequence reads: CASSFDGGFVLDREYQETQYF. In DNA form, the CDR3 reads TGCGCCAGCAGCTTCGATGGGGGGTTTGTTCTGGACAGGGAGTACCAAGAGACCCAGTACTTC. The whole variable domain, filled in from reference TRBV5-1 and TRBJ2-5, reads KAGVTQTPRYLIKTRGQQVTLSCSPISGHRSVSWYQQTPGQGLQFLFEYFSETQRNKGNFPGRFSGRQFSNSRSEMNVSTLELGDSALYLCASSFDGGFVLDREYQETQYFGPGTRLLVL.

The chain couples TRBV6-1 to TRBJ2-2; 8 bases are shared with TRBD2. Germline trimming cut 6 bases from V and 7 bases from J; bases unmatched to any gene: 4. CDR3 length: 13 residues. From germline, CDR1 is MNHNS and CDR2 SASEGT. The CDR3 nucleotides read TGTGCCAGCAGGGGTCTAGCGGGCGGGGAGCTGTTTTTT. It yields the protein CASRGLAGGELFF.